What follows are 6 T cell receptor beta chains derived from one specimen sequenced in a study of blood T cell repertoires in COVID-19. Clones were sequenced by immunoSEQ multiplex PCR, and TCRdb holds only the in-frame ones, with some missing. Among fewer than 300,000 clones listed, roughly 85% were seen once. Sequencing was done on a sample of peripheral blood. The receptor set was obtained from a woman between 45 and 60 years old who had recovered from COVID-19.

The gene calls are TRBV4-1 and TRBJ1-4, with D tentatively TRBD1 (6 bases). Germline CDR1 and CDR2: MGHRA and YSYEKL. The V end lost 2 bases, the J end lost 10 bases, and 17 bases lay between the germline ends. The CDR3 contains 15 residues. The CDR3 protein is CASSQPTGFRGKLFF. For the CDR3, the DNA is TGCGCCAGCAGCCAACCGACAGGTTTCCGAGGAAAACTGTTTTTT.

The genes are TRBV3-1 (or the pseudogene TRBV3-2) and TRBJ1-2, with TRBD1 as a possible D gene (5 bases). Germline V gene lookup returns CDR1 LGHDT and CDR2 YNNKEL (reference sequence). The CDR3 covers 14 residues. V was clipped by 1 base and J by 6 bases, with 12 bases between them. The CDR3 nucleotides are TGTGCCAGCAGCCAAGGGGGCAGGGTTAATGGCTACACCTTC. Its translation: CASSQGGRVNGYTF.

This clone appeared once. The chain is built from TRBV28 and TRBJ2-7, with D hard to call. The germline CDR1 and CDR2 sequences are MDHEN and SYDVKM. The V gene lost 3 bases and the J gene lost 0 bases, with 9 bases spanning the gap. This CDR3 is built from 14 residues. CDR3 protein: CASSLNSYSYEQYF. CDR3 coding DNA: TGTGCCAGCAGTTTGAACAGCTACTCCTACGAGCAGTACTTC.

The chain links TRBV12-3 or TRBV12-4 to TRBJ1-2; D is uncertain. The V end lost 3 bases, the J end lost 2 bases, and 7 bases lay between the germline ends. The CDR3 consists of 13 residues. The CDR3 is CASSLARNYGYTF. CDR3 coding DNA: TGTGCCAGCAGTTTGGCCAGAAACTATGGCTACACCTTC.

The chain carries TRBV5-1 and TRBJ2-3, with 8 bases that match TRBD1. Germline V gene sequence: CDR1 SGHRS, CDR2 YFSETQ. The CDR3 runs to 17 residues. Trimming at V came to 7 bases and at J to 1 base, leaving 14 bases not matched to a gene. The CDR3 nucleotides read TGCGCCAGCCAAGCCGAACCCGGACAGGGACGCACAGATACGCAGTATTTT. This codes for CASQAEPGQGRTDTQYF.

The J gene is TRBJ1-6, the V gene TRBV3-1 (or the pseudogene TRBV3-2); D perhaps matches TRBD1 (5 bases). The CDR3 is made up of 14 amino acids. Trimming pared 2 bases from V and 6 bases from J, leaving 8 bases between. Germline loops: CDR1 LGHDT, CDR2 YNNKEL (reference sequence). CDR3 sequence reads: CASSQQGFNSPLHF. As DNA, the CDR3 is TGTGCCAGCAGCCAACAGGGTTTTAATTCACCCCTCCACTTT.